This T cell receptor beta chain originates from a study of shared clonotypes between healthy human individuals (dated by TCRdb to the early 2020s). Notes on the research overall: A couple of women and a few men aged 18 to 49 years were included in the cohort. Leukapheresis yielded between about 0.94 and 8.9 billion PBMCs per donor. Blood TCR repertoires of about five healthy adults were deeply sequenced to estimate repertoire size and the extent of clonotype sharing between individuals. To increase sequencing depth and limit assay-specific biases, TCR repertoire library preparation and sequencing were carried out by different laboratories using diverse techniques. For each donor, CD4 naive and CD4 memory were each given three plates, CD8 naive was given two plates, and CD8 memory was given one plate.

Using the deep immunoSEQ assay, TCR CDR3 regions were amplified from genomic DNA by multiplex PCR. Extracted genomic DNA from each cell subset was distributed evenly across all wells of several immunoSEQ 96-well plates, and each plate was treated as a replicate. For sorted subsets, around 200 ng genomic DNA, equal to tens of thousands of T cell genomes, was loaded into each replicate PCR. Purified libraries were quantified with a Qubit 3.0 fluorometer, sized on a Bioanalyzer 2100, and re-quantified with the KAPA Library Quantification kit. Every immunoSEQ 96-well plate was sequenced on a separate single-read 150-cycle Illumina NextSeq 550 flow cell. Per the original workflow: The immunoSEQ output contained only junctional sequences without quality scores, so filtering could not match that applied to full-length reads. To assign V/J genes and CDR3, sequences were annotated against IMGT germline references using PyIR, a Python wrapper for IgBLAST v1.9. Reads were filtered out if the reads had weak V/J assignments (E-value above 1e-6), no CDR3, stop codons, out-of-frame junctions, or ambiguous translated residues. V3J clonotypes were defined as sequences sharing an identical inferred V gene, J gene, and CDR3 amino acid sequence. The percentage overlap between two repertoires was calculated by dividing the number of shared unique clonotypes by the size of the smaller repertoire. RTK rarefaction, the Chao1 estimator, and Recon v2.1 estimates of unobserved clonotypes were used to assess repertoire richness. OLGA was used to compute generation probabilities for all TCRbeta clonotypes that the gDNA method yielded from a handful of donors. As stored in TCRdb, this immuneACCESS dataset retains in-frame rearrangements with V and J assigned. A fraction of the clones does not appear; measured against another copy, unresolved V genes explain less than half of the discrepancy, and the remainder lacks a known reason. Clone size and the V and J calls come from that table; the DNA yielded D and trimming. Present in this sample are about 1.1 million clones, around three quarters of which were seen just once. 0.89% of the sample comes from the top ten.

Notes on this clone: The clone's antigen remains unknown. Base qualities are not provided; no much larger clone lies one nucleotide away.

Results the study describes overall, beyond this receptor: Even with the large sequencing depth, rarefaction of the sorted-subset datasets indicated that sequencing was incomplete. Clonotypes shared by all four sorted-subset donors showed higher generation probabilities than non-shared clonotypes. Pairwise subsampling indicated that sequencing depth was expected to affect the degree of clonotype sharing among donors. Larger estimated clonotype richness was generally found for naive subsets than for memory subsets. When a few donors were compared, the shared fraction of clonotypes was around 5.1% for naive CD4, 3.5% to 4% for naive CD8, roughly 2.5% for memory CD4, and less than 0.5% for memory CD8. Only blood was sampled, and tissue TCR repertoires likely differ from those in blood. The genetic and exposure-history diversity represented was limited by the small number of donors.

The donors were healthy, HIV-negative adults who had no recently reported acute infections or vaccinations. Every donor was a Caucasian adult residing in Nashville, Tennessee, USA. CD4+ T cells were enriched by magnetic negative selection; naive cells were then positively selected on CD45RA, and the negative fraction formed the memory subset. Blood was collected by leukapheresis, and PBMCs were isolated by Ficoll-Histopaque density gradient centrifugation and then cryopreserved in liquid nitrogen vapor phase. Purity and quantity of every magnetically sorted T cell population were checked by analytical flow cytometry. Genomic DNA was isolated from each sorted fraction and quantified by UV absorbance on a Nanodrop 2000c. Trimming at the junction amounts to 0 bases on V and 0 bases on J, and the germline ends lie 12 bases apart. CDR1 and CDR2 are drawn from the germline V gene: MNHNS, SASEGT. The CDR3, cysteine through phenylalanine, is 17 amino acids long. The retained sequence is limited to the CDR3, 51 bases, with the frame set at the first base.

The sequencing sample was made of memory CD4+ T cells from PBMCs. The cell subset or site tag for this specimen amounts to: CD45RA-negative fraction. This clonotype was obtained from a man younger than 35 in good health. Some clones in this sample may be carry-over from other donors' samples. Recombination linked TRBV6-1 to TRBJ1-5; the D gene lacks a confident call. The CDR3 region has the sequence CASSEAGWGNSNQPQHF. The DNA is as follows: TGTGCCAGCAGTGAAGCTGGTTGGGGAAATAGCAATCAGCCCCAGCATTTT.